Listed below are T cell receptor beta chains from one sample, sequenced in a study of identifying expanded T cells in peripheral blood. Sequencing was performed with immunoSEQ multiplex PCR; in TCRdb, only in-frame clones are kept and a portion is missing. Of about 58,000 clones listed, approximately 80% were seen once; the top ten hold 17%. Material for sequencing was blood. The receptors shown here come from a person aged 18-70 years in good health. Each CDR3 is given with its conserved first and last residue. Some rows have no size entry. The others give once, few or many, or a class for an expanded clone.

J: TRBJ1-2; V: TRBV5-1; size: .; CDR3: CASSSDRDYGYTF
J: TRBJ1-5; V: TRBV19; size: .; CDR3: CASSPLTGSGMQPQHF
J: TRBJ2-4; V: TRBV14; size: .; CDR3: CASSRRGAKNIQYF
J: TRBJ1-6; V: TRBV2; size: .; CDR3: CASSEVTANSPLHF
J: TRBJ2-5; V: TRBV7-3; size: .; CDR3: CASSPRGQGGLETQYF
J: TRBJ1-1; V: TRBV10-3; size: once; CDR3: CAISDPSRDRGSTEAFF
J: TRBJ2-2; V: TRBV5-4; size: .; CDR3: CASKREPGDAGELFF
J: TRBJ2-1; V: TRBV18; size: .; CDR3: CASSPQGNEQFF
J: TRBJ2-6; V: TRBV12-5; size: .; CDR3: CASGPKGLLSGANVLTF
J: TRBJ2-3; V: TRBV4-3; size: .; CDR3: CASSYRTGSDTQYF
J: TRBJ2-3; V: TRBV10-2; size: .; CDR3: CASTSGSTDTQYF
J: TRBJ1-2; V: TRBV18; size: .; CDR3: CASSPDRTTNYGYTF
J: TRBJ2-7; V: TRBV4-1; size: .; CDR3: CASSQERPGPFSYEQYF
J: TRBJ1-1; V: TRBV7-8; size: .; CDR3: CASSFNDMNTEAFF
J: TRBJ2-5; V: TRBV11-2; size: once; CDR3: CASSFSSGKETQYF
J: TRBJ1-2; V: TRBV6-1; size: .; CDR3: CASSELGTDANYGYTF
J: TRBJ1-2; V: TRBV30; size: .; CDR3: CAWSLQGNYGYTF
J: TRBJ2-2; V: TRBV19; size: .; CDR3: CASSPPGQNTGELFF
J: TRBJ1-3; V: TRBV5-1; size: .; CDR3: CASSLAGISGNTIYF
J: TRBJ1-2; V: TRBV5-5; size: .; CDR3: CASSYRDYGYTF
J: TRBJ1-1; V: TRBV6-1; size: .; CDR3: CASSGGQANTEAFF
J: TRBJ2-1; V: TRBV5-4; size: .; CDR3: CATNEQFF
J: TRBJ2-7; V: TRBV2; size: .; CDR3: CASSESWEIGQYF
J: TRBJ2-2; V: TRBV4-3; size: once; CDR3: CASSQVTLAGAKGGELFF
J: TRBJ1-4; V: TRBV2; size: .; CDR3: CASSGQSSGEKLFF
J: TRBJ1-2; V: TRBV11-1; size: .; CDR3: CASSSELNYGYTF
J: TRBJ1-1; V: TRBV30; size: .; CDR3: CAWWNWNQGITEAFF
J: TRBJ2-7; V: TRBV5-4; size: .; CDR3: CASNQAGGSYEQYF
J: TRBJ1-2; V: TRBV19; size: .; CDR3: CASSTGGTFRDSYGYTF
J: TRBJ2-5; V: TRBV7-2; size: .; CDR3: CASTVSGRETQYF
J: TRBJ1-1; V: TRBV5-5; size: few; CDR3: CASSPGQGNTEAFF
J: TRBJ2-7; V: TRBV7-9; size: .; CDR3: CASSPGLAGHYEQYF
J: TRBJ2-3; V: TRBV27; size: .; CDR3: CASSHIAGGLTDTQYF
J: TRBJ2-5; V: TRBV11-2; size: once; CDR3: CASSLAPGGGETQYF
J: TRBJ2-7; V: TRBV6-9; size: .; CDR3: CASSYSDGSYEQYF
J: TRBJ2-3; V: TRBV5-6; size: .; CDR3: CASSLGLATDTQYF
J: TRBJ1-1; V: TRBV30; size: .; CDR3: CAWSAYAWEAFF
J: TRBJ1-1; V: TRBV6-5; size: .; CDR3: CASSYSIWENTEAFF
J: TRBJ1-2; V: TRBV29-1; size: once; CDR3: CSVFEHPNYGYTF
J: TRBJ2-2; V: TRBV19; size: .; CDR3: CASSPGTAGELFF
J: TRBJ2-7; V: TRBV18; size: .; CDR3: CASSRRGRTSYEQYF
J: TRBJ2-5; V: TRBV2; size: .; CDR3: CASRGTSGSLGETQYF
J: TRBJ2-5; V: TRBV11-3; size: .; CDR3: CASSSGQGGRETQYF
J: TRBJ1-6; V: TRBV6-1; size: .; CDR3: CASSAMRNNSPLHF
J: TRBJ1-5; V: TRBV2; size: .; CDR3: CASSEVGDQPQHF
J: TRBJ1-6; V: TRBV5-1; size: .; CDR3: CASSLKGRGNSPLHF